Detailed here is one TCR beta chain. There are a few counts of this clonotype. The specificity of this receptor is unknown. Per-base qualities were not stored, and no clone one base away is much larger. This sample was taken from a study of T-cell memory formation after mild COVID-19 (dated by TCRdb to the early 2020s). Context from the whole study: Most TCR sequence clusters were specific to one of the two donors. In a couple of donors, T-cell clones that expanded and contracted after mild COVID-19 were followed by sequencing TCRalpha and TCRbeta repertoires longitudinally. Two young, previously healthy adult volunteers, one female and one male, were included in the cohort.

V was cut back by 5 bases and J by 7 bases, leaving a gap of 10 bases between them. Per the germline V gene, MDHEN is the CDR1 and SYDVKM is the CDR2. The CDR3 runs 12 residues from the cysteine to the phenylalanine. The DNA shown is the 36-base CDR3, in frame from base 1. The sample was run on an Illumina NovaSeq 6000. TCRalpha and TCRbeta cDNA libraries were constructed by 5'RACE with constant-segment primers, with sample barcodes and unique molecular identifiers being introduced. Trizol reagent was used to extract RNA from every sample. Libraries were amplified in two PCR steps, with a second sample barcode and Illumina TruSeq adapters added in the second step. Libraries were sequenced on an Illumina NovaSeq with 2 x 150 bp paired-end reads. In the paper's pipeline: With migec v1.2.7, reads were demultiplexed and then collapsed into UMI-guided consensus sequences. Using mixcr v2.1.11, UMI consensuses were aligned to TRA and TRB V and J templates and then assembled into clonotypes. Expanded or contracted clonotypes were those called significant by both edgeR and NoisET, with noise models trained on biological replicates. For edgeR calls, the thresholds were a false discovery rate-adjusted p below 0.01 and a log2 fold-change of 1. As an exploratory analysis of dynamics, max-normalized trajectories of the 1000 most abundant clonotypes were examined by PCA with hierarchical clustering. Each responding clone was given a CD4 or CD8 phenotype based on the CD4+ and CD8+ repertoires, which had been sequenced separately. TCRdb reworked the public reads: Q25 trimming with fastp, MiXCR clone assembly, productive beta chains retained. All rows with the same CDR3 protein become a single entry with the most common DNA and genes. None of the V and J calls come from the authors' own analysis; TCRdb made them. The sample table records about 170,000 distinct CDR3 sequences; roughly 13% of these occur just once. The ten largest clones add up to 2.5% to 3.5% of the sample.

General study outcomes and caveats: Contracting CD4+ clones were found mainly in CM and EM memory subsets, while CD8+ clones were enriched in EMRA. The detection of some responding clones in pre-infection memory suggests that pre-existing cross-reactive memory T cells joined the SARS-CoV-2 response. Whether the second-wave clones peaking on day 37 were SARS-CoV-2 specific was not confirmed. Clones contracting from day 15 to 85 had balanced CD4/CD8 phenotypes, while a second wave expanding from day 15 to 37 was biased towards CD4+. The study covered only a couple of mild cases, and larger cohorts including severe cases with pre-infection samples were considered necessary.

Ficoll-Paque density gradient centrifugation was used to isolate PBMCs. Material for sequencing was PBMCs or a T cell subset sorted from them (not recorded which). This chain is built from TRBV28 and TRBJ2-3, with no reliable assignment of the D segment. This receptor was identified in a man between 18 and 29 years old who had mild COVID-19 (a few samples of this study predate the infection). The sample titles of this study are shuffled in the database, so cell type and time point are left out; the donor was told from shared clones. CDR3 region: CASSQVTHTQYF. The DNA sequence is TGTGCCAGCAGTCAAGTTACCCATACGCAGTATTTT.